This TCR beta chain came from a study of T cell responses to AZD1222 COVID-19 vaccine. Profiled with immunoSEQ multiplex PCR; TCRdb holds only in-frame clones, not every one. This table holds some 200,000 clones, around 90% found once. CDR1 is WNHNN, CDR2 SYGVQD, per germline (reference sequence). Deletions cut 4 bases from V and 1 base from J, with 10 bases between. CDR3 length equals 14 residues. The sequencing used peripheral blood, collected on day 0 of AZD1222 vaccination. V and J are TRBV10-1 and TRBJ1-1, with D perhaps matching TRBD1 (6 bases). The TCR was taken from an adult in good health. Here the CDR3 DNA reads TGCGCCAGCAGTGGGGACACGAGGAACACTGAAGCTTTCTTT. It is translated as CASSGDTRNTEAFF.